The sequence of this T cell receptor (beta chain) was determined in a study of vaccination and CD4 T cells after COVID-19. As for the study in general: Timing of post-vaccine sample collection was a median 72 days after dose two, with a range of 14 to 241. Study-level results: It was observed that, in convalescent patients, a median around 90% of reactive clones arose only post-vaccination.

As to treatment: roughly 10-day PBMC culture with coronavirus spike peptide pools or control peptides (ViraFEST assay). Germline loops: CDR1 MNHNS, CDR2 SASEGT. V lost 6 bases, J lost 0 bases, and 14 bases lay in between. The CDR3 contains 15 residues. Cultured CD4+ T cells had their DNA profiled by the Oncomine TCR Beta short-read assay. Via MiXCR, TCRdb re-called the PCR reads, giving one row per CDR3 protein. The sample includes 15,000 to 20,000 distinct CDR3 sequences, 50% of them seen just once. Remarks on this clonotype: Antigen specificity is unknown.

Specimen: CD4+ T cells from blood, cultured in vitro. The rearrangement uses TRBV6-1 and TRBJ1-1, with D perhaps TRBD1 (5 bases). This receptor was identified in a human donor who had recovered from COVID-19. DNA for the CDR3: TGTGCCAGCAGCCGGGGGGGGTGGATGAACACTGAAGCTTTCTTT. Its translation is CASSRGGWMNTEAFF.